This T cell receptor (beta chain) stems from a study of cytomegalovirus exposure and HLA in healthy donors. A multiplex PCR was run with 60 Vbeta primers and 13 Jbeta primers. Assay used: immunoSEQ multiplex PCR; TCRdb lists only in-frame clones, some missing. This table has about 120,000 clones, about 70% appearing once. This clone was picked up one time. Antigen: not known. Points from the study as a whole: The investigators catalogued 150 to 200 TCR beta chains as cytomegalovirus-associated.

This receptor was obtained from a woman in her forties in good health and CMV-seropositive. Specimen: PBMCs.

CDR3 in DNA: TGCGCCAGCAGCCCAGGGTGGGAGGTCTACGAGCAGTACTTC. It encodes CASSPGWEVYEQYF. The J gene is TRBJ2-7, the V gene TRBV4-1; the D gene is possibly TRBD2 (6 bases). The CDR3 extends over 14 amino acids. Trimming shortened V by 4 bases and J by 3 bases, and 13 bases separated the two germline ends. The V gene's germline CDR1 is MGHRA and CDR2 YSYEKL.